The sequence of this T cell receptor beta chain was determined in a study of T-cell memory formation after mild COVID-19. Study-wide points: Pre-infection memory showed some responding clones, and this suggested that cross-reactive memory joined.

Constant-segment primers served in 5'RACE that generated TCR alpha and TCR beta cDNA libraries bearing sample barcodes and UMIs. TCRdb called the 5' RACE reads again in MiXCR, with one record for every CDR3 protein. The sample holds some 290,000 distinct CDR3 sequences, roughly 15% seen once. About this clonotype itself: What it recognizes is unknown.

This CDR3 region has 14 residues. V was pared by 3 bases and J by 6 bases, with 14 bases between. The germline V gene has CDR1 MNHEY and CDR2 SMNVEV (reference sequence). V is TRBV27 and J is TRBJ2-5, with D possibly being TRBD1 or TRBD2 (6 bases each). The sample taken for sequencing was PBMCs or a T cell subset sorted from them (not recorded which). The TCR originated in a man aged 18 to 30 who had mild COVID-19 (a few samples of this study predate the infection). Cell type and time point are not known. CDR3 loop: CASSFAKGGKTQYF. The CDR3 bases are TGTGCCAGCAGTTTTGCGAAGGGGGGTAAGACCCAGTACTTC.